This T cell receptor (beta chain) was observed in a study of OX40 agonist ivuxolimab in advanced cancers. The overall study: Every patient in dose escalation had hepatocellular carcinoma, melanoma, renal cell or head and neck cancer.

Study observations and caveats: Some of the lowest clonal expansion was seen in partial responders at 0.1-3.0 mg/kg.

V was cut by 5 bases and J by 0 bases, with 2 bases left in between. The CDR3 has 12 residues. CDR1 and CDR2 (germline): LNHDA, SQIVND (reference sequence). This clone came up once. Its antigen is unidentified. The protocol was immunoSEQ multiplex PCR, while the TCRdb copy is restricted to in-frame clones and leaves out a portion. The repertoire includes fewer than 65,000 clones, around 93% of them detected once, and approximately 18% sits in the top ten. This TCR was recovered from an adult with an advanced solid tumor such as melanoma, head and neck, liver or kidney cancer. This chain links TRBV19 with TRBJ1-5; D is unclear. Sequenced here: CD4+ or CD8+ T cells sorted from blood, sampled in a trial of the OX40 agonist ivuxolimab. The CDR3 region is CASSDSNQPQHF. The CDR3 nucleotides read TGTGCCAGTAGTGATAGCAATCAGCCCCAGCATTTT.